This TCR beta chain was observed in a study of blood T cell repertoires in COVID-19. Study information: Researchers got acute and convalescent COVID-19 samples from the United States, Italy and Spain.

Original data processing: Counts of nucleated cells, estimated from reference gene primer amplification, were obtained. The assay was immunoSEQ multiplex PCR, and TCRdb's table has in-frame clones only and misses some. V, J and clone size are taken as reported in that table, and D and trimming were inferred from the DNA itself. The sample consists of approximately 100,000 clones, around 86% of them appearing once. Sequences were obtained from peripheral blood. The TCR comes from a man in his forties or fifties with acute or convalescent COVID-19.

The CDR3 region has the DNA TGTGCCAGCAGCCAAGAAAGGACAGGTGGTATGTCAACGCAGTATTTT. It is translated as CASSQERTGGMSTQYF. The chain carries TRBV14 and TRBJ2-3; TRBD1 agrees at 7 bases. The V gene's germline CDR1 is SGHDN and CDR2 FVKESK. This CDR3 spans 16 amino acids. V lost 0 bases to trimming and J lost 9 bases; unmatched junction nucleotides: 12.